This passage covers 28 T cell receptor beta chains from one sample sequenced in a study of blood T cell repertoires in COVID-19 (dated by TCRdb to 2019 to 2021). Libraries were constructed by the immunoSEQ multiplex PCR assay. This immuneACCESS table, as held by TCRdb, lists in-frame sequences with V and J called but not all clones. Of the missing ones, under half trace to an unresolved V gene in checked studies; the others have no known cause. The sample includes 300,000 to 450,000 clones, with 85% observed a single time. Around 3.4% of the sample goes to the ten largest clones. The sample taken for sequencing was peripheral blood. The receptors shown here come from a woman aged 18-29 years with acute or convalescent COVID-19.

The V call is TRBV19, the J call TRBJ1-1; possibly TRBD1 for D (5 bases). From germline, CDR1 is LNHDA and CDR2 SQIVND (reference sequence). CDR3 length equals 14 residues. V lost 3 bases and J 7 bases, leaving 15 bases between the germline ends. This CDR3 is CASSMVKGSGEAFF. The CDR3 DNA reads TGTGCCAGTAGTATGGTAAAGGGGTCGGGTGAAGCTTTCTTT. Drawing the rest from reference TRBV19 and TRBJ1-1, the complete variable domain is DGGITQSPKYLFRKEGQNVTLSCEQNLNHDAMYWYRQDPGQGLRLIYYSQIVNDFQKGDIAEGYSVSREKKESFPLTVTSAQKNPTAFYLCASSMVKGSGEAFFGQGTRLTVV.

The V gene is TRBV6-2 or TRBV6-3, the J gene TRBJ2-7, with TRBD2 matching over 12 bases. Germline trimming cut 6 bases from V and 2 bases from J; bases unmatched to any gene: 5. The CDR3 contains 15 residues. The germline V gene encodes CDR1 MNHEY and CDR2 SVGEGT. CDR3 nucleotide sequence: TGTGCCAGCAGCACCCGACTAGCGGGGGCCTACGAGCAGTACTTC. This gives the protein CASSTRLAGAYEQYF.

The chain uses TRBV19 and TRBJ2-7; D is perhaps TRBD2 (7 bases). V lost 3 bases and J lost 2, with 17 bases in between. Germline CDR1 is LNHDA and CDR2 is SQIVND (reference sequence). The CDR3 runs to 16 residues. CDR3 residues: CASSIEGGHFPYEQYF. As DNA, the CDR3 is TGTGCCAGTAGTATTGAGGGGGGGCACTTTCCCTACGAGCAGTACTTC.

This chain uses TRBV13 with TRBJ1-2; tentative D call: TRBD1 (6 bases). Trimming took off 6 bases at V and 0 bases at J, with 14 bases between the two ends. The CDR3 covers 15 residues. Germline V gene lookup returns CDR1 PRHDT and CDR2 FYEKMQ (reference sequence). CDR3: CASRPNREANYGYTF. CDR3 coding DNA: TGTGCCAGCAGACCCAACAGGGAAGCTAACTATGGCTACACCTTC.

The rearrangement uses TRBV7-9 and TRBJ2-7, with 10 bases that match TRBD1. Germline CDR1 SEHNR, CDR2 FQNEAQ (reference sequence). The CDR3 runs to 15 residues. V dropped 5 bases and J dropped 6; count of bases not matched to a gene: 10. The CDR3 loop is CASSADDRGQVEQYF. In DNA, the CDR3 is TGTGCCAGCAGCGCCGATGACAGGGGGCAAGTCGAGCAGTACTTC.

V and J are TRBV7-3 and TRBJ2-1, with D possibly TRBD2 on 6 matching bases. The length of the CDR3 is 15 residues. V was clipped by 5 bases and J by 4 bases, with 15 bases between them. Germline V gene sequence: CDR1 SGHTA, CDR2 FQGTGA. The CDR3 bases are TGTGCCAGCAGCCTGGACGCGGGGCCTTACAATGAGCAGTTCTTC. Its protein is CASSLDAGPYNEQFF.

The gene calls are TRBV10-3 and TRBJ2-1; 10 bases are a match to TRBD2. Unmatched junction bases numbered 1, after V lost 3 bases and J lost 5 bases. The CDR3 is made up of 14 amino acids. Germline-derived CDR1 and CDR2 are ENHRY and SYGVKD. CDR3 nucleotides: TGTGCCATCAGTGATAGCGGGGGGAACAATGAGCAGTTCTTC. Amino acid sequence: CAISDSGGNNEQFF.

The chain uses TRBV9 and TRBJ1-1; D perhaps matches TRBD1 (5 bases). In germline, CDR1 is SGDLS, CDR2 YYNGEE. V was pared by 0 bases and J by 1 base, with 7 bases between. The CDR3 is 14 residues long. The CDR3 here is CASSVEQANTEAFF. CDR3 sequence (DNA): TGTGCCAGCAGCGTAGAACAGGCGAACACTGAAGCTTTCTTT.

The chain joins TRBV2 to TRBJ2-1, with a weak D call TRBD1 (6 bases). With 6 bases removed from V and 4 bases from J, the gap between germline ends came to 10 bases. This CDR3 spans 13 amino acids. Germline V lookup: CDR1 SNHLY, CDR2 FYNNEI. In DNA form, the CDR3 reads TGTGCCAGCAGATATAGGGGGTACAATGAGCAGTTCTTC. The encoded protein is CASRYRGYNEQFF.

The chain links TRBV9 to TRBJ1-2; 12 bases fit TRBD1. V lost 2 bases and J lost 8; bases outside the gene matches: 7. Germline assignment: CDR1 SGDLS and CDR2 YYNGEE. This CDR3 is 15 amino acids long. CDR3 DNA sequence: TGTGCCAGCAGCGTGGGGACAGGGGGCGCGGAAGGCTACACCTTC. It translates to CASSVGTGGAEGYTF.

The chain couples TRBV5-8 to TRBJ2-6; 10 bases map to TRBD1. In germline, CDR1 is SGHTS, CDR2 YDEGEE. CDR3 length equals 17 residues. Trimming took 6 bases from V and 4 from J; bases not matched to a gene: 10. The CDR3 protein is CASTPGQGFLGANVLTF. For the CDR3, the DNA is TGTGCCAGCACCCCGGGACAGGGGTTCCTCGGGGCCAACGTCCTGACTTTC.

The rearrangement joins TRBV11-2 to TRBJ1-1, with D possibly matching TRBD1 (6 bases). This CDR3 comprises 16 residues. Between the trimmed V and J ends, which lost 4 bases and 1 base, there was a span of 16 bases. Germline V gives CDR1 SGHAT, CDR2 FQNNGV. In DNA, the CDR3 is TGTGCCAGCAGCTCCCAAGGGGGGGCGACGAACACTGAAGCTTTCTTT. Translating it yields CASSSQGGATNTEAFF. Together with reference TRBV11-2 and TRBJ1-1, the CDR3 gives the full variable domain: EAGVAQSPRYKIIEKRQSVAFWCNPISGHATLYWYQQILGQGPKLLIQFQNNGVVDDSQLPKDRFSAERLKGVDSTLKIQPAKLEDSAVYLCASSSQGGATNTEAFFGQGTRLTVV.

V gene TRBV5-1 combines with J gene TRBJ2-1, with no clear D. Trimming pared 0 bases from V and 7 bases from J, leaving 8 bases between. Germline lookup yields CDR1 SGHRS and CDR2 YFSETQ. The CDR3 spans 13 residues. The CDR3 protein is CASSLGQSNEQFF. The CDR3 bases are TGCGCCAGCAGCTTGGGTCAGTCAAATGAGCAGTTCTTC.

This clone appeared a few times. The chain combines TRBV6-1 with TRBJ2-7, with TRBD2 as a possible D gene (7 bases). V was pared by 2 bases and J by 6 bases, with 20 bases between. The CDR3 loop spans 16 amino acids. Germline V CDR1 and CDR2: MNHNS, SASEGT. The CDR3 region has the DNA TGTGCCAGCAGTGAATCAGGGGAGGGGGGTAAATCCGAGCAGTACTTC. Translated, it gives CASSESGEGGKSEQYF.

This clone was recorded many times. Other DNA sequences in this specimen translate into the identical CDR3. This chain links TRBV11-3 with TRBJ2-3; 12 bases fit TRBD2. Germline trimming cut 5 bases from V and 1 base from J; bases unmatched to any gene: 4. CDR1 SGHNT and CDR2 YENEEA come from the germline V gene. This CDR3 contains 16 residues. The CDR3, as DNA: TGTGCCAGCAGCCCGGGGACTAGCGGGCGCACAGATACGCAGTATTTT. This codes for CASSPGTSGRTDTQYF.

This clone has a single count. This chain uses TRBV14 with TRBJ2-7; TRBD2 agrees at 10 bases. The germline CDR1 and CDR2 sequences are SGHDN and FVKESK. CDR3 length: 15 amino acids. V trimming: 1 base; J trimming: 4 bases; junction bases outside the gene matches: 4. The CDR3 region has the DNA TGTGCCAGCAGCCAAGGACTAGCGGGCCCATACGAGCAGTACTTC. This encodes CASSQGLAGPYEQYF. Full variable domain (missing parts from reference TRBV14 and TRBJ2-7): EAGVTQFPSHSVIEKGQTVTLRCDPISGHDNLYWYRRVMGKEIKFLLHFVKESKQDESGMPNNRFLAERTGGTYSTLKVQPAELEDSGVYFCASSQGLAGPYEQYFGPGTRLTVT.

V and J are TRBV29-1 and TRBJ2-7; D is possibly TRBD1 (5 bases). The V gene's germline CDR1 is SQVTM and CDR2 ANQGSEA. This CDR3 has 13 residues. Trimming pared 6 bases from V and 2 bases from J, leaving 14 bases between. The CDR3, as DNA: TGCAGCGTCTTCGACAGTACTACCTACGAGCAGTACTTC. Its protein is CSVFDSTTYEQYF.

This sequence joins TRBV28 and TRBJ2-1; TRBD2 matches at 9 bases. The CDR3 is 11 residues long. Germline CDR1 and CDR2: MDHEN and SYDVKM. Unmatched junction bases numbered 2, after V lost 4 bases and J lost 13 bases. The CDR3: CASSWREGQFF. In DNA form, the CDR3 reads TGTGCCAGCAGTTGGCGGGAGGGACAGTTCTTC. Full variable domain (missing parts from reference TRBV28 and TRBJ2-1): DVKVTQSSRYLVKRTGEKVFLECVQDMDHENMFWYRQDPGLGLRLIYFSYDVKMKEKGDIPEGYSVSREKKERFSLILESASTNQTSMYLCASSWREGQFFGPGTRLTVL.

The DNA of the CDR3 is TGTGCCTGGAGGACAGGGGGCTCTGGAAACACCATATATTTT. It translates to CAWRTGGSGNTIYF. The chain carries TRBV30 and TRBJ1-3; 9 bases match TRBD1. This CDR3 has 14 amino acids. The junction had 0 bases not matched to a gene; V was cut back by 3 bases and J by 0 bases. The germline gives CDR1 GTSNPN, CDR2 SVGIG (reference sequence).

This rearrangement joins TRBV5-6 to TRBJ1-2; 8 nucleotides line up with TRBD1. The germline CDR1 and CDR2 sequences are SGHDT and YYEEEE. J gave up 4 bases and V 0 bases, and 2 bases lay outside the gene matches. This CDR3 has 14 residues. CDR3 in amino acids: CASSLARGLYGYTF. The CDR3 DNA sequence: TGTGCCAGCAGCTTGGCCAGGGGGCTCTATGGCTACACCTTC.

The chain links TRBV19 to TRBJ2-7, with 11 nucleotides matching TRBD2. This CDR3 is 14 amino acids long. V lost 4 bases, J lost 3 bases, and 2 bases stayed unmatched. Germline V lookup: CDR1 LNHDA, CDR2 SQIVND (reference sequence). CDR3 sequence reads: CASSKLAGDYEQYF. In DNA form, the CDR3 reads TGTGCCAGTAGTAAACTAGCGGGAGACTACGAGCAGTACTTC.

The chain carries TRBV5-1 and TRBJ1-3, with TRBD1 identical over 8 bases. The CDR3 extends over 15 amino acids. V lost 4 bases to trimming and J lost 0 bases; unmatched junction nucleotides: 3. Per the germline V gene, CDR1 is SGHRS and CDR2 is YFSETQ. The CDR3 sequence is CASSKTGASGNTIYF. CDR3 DNA sequence: TGCGCCAGCAGCAAGACAGGGGCCTCTGGAAACACCATATATTTT.

This clone has only one observation. This chain uses TRBV24-1 with TRBJ1-2; TRBD1 aligns across 11 bases. Trimming took 5 bases from V and 3 from J; bases not matched to a gene: 16. The length of the CDR3 is 19 residues. The germline gives CDR1 KGHDR, CDR2 SFDVKD. The CDR3: CATSALGEGQGVFHYGYTF. The CDR3 DNA is TGTGCCACCAGTGCTCTAGGGGAGGGACAGGGGGTTTTTCACTATGGCTACACCTTC.

This chain joins TRBV27 and TRBJ2-7; the D gene is possibly TRBD1 (6 bases). The CDR3 contains 13 residues. Trimming took off 4 bases at V and 2 bases at J, with 9 bases between the two ends. The V gene's germline CDR1 is MNHEY and CDR2 SMNVEV (reference sequence). This chain's CDR3 is CASSYGQTYEQYF. In DNA, the CDR3 is TGTGCCAGCAGTTATGGACAGACCTACGAGCAGTACTTC.

This clone was seen once. The chain links TRBV7-6 to TRBJ2-7; 14 positions agree with TRBD2. After removal of 5 bases from V and 2 bases from J, the junction contained 8 bases not matched to a gene. The CDR3 contains 17 residues. The germline gives CDR1 SGHVS, CDR2 FNYEAQ. The CDR3 loop reads CASSPGLAGGKTYEQYF. The CDR3 coding sequence is TGTGCCAGCAGCCCTGGACTAGCGGGGGGCAAGACCTACGAGCAGTACTTC.

This clone has just a few counts. The chain uses TRBV5-6 and TRBJ1-6, with TRBD1 matching over 7 bases. V was clipped by 2 bases and J by 9 bases; unmatched bases: 5. CDR3 length: 14 amino acids. Per germline, CDR1 SGHDT and CDR2 YYEEEE. CDR3 nucleotides: TGTGCCAGCAGCTTCAGGGGGTCGAGTTCACCCCTCCACTTT. Translated: CASSFRGSSSPLHF.

The rearrangement links TRBV11-2 to TRBJ1-4, with TRBD1 as a possible D gene (5 bases). This CDR3 region has 16 residues. Per germline, CDR1 SGHAT and CDR2 FQNNGV. V gave up 5 bases and J gave up 2 bases, with 15 bases separating them. In DNA, the CDR3 is TGTGCCAGCAGCCGCGTTGGGGAGGGGACTAATGAAAAACTGTTTTTT. Protein product: CASSRVGEGTNEKLFF.

The V and J genes are TRBV28 and TRBJ1-4, with D possibly being TRBD1 (6 bases). This CDR3 is built from 15 residues. Looked up from germline, CDR1 is MDHEN and CDR2 is SYDVKM. V lost 5 bases to trimming and J lost 7 bases, with 17 bases between them. Written as DNA, the CDR3 is TGTGCCAGCAGTCCCCCGGGGGGGGCGCGTGAAAAACTGTTTTTT. Translated, it gives CASSPPGGAREKLFF.